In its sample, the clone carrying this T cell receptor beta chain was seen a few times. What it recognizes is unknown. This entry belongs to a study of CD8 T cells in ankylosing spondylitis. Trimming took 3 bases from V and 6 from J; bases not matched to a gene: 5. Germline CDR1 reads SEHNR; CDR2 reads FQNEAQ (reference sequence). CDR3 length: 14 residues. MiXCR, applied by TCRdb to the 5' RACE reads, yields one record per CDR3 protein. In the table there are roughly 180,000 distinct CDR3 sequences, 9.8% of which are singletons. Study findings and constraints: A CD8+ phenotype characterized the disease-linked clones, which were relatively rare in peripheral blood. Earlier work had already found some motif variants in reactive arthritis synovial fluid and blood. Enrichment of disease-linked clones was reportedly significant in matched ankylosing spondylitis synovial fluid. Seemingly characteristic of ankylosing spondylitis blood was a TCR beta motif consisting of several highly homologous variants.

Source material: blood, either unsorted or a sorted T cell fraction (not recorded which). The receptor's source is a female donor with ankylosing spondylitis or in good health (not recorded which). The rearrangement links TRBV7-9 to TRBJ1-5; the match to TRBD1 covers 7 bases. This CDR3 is CASSFEGASQPQHF. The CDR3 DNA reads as TGTGCCAGCAGCTTTGAGGGGGCGAGTCAGCCCCAGCATTTT.